This TCR beta chain is from a study of shared clonotypes between healthy human individuals. On this clone itself: Its antigen remains unknown.

Deletions cut 3 bases from V and 6 bases from J, with 13 bases between. Germline V CDR1 and CDR2: SGHRS, YFSETQ. The CDR3 sequence is 13 residues long. In the study's own analysis: Without quality scores, immunoSEQ junctional reads could not be filtered like full-length reads. The method was immunoSEQ multiplex PCR; TCRdb's version includes in-frame clones alone and lacks a portion of them. For V, J and clone size, that table is used; D and trimming come from the DNA. This sample has about 1.1 million clones; 70% to 80% occur once, and the top ten carry approximately 0.5%. The study, taken as a whole, reports: It was observed that 5% to 6.5% of naive CD4 clonotypes were shared across several donors.

The gene calls are TRBV5-1 and TRBJ2-7; TRBD1 or TRBD2 may be the D gene (5 bases each). Material: memory CD4+ T cells from PBMCs. Subset noted: CD45RA-negative fraction. The origin of this receptor is a man younger than 35 in good health. Some clones in this sample may be carry-over from other donors' samples. The CDR3 nucleotides read TGCGCCAGCAGCTCCCCGTCAGGGACCGAGCAGTACTTC. This gives the protein CASSSPSGTEQYF.